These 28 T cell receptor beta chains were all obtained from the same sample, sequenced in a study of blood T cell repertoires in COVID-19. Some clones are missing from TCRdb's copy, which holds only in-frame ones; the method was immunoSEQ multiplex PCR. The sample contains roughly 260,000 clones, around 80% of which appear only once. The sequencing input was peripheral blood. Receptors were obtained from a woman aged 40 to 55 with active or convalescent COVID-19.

The CDR3 DNA reads as TGTGCCAGCAGCCAAGTTAGCGGGTATACGCAGTATTTT. This sequence encodes CASSQVSGYTQYF. The chain carries TRBV3-1 (or the pseudogene TRBV3-2) and TRBJ2-3, with 7 positions matching TRBD2. Germline V gene sequence: CDR1 LGHDT, CDR2 YNNKEL (reference sequence). V trimming: 1 base; J trimming: 7 bases; junction bases outside the gene matches: 2. The CDR3 is 13 residues long.

CDR3 sequence reads: CASSLERGQPQHF. The CDR3 bases are TGTGCCAGCAGCTTAGAAAGGGGTCAGCCCCAGCATTTT. The J gene is TRBJ1-5, the V gene TRBV11-1; perhaps TRBD1 as D (5 bases). V was trimmed by 1 base and J by 6 bases, leaving 7 bases between them. This CDR3 has 13 residues. In germline, CDR1 is SGHAT, CDR2 FQDESV (reference sequence). The whole variable domain, filled in from reference TRBV11-1 and TRBJ1-5, reads EAEVAQSPRYKITEKSQAVAFWCDPISGHATLYWYRQILGQGPELLVQFQDESVVDDSQLPKDRFSAERLKGVDSTLKIQPAELGDSAMYLCASSLERGQPQHFGDGTRLSIL.

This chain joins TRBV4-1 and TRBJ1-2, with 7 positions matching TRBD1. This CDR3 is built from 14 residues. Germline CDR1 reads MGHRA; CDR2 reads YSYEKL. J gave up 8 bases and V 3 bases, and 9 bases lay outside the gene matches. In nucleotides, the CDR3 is TGCGCCAGCAGCCATGCATCAGGGGGGCAAGGCTACACCTTC. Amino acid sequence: CASSHASGGQGYTF.

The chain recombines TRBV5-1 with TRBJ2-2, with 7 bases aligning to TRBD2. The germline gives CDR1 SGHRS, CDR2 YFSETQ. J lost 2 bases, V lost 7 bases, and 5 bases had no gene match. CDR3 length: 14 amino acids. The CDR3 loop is CASWGGINTGELFF. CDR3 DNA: TGCGCCAGCTGGGGGGGAATTAACACCGGGGAGCTGTTTTTT. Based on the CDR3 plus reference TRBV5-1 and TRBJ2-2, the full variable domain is KAGVTQTPRYLIKTRGQQVTLSCSPISGHRSVSWYQQTPGQGLQFLFEYFSETQRNKGNFPGRFSGRQFSNSRSEMNVSTLELGDSALYLCASWGGINTGELFFGEGSRLTVL.

CDR3 nucleotide sequence: TGTGCCAGCAGCTTATGGCACAGAAATTCACCCCTCCACTTT. This gives the protein CASSLWHRNSPLHF. This chain uses TRBV11-2 with TRBJ1-6; no clear D. Deletions cut 2 bases from V and 7 bases from J, with 9 bases between. CDR1 is SGHAT and CDR2 is FQNNGV in the germline V gene. CDR3 length: 14 amino acids.

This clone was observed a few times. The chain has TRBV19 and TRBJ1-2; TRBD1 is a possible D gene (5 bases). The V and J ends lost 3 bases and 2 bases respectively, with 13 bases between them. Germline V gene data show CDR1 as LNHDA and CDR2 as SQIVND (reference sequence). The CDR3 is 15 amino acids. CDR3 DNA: TGTGCCAGTAGTATCTCGTGGACACCGAACTATGGCTACACCTTC. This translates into CASSISWTPNYGYTF.

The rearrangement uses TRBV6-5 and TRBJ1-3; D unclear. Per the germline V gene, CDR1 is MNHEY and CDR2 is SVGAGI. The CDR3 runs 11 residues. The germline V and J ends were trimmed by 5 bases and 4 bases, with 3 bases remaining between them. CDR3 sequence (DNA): TGTGCCAGCAGTCTCGGAAACACCATATATTTT. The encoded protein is CASSLGNTIYF.

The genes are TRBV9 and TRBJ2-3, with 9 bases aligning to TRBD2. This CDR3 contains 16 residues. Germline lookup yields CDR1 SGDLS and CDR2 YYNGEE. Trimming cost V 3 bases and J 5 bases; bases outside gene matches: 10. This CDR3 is CASSEEGGGAKDTQYF. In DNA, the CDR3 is TGTGCCAGCAGCGAAGAAGGCGGGGGGGCAAAAGATACGCAGTATTTT.

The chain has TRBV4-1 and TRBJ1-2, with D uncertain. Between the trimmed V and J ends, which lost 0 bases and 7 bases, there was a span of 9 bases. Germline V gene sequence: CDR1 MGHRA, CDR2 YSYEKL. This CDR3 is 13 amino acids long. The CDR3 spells CASSQDGGRGYTF. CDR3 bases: TGCGCCAGCAGCCAAGATGGCGGGCGTGGCTACACCTTC.

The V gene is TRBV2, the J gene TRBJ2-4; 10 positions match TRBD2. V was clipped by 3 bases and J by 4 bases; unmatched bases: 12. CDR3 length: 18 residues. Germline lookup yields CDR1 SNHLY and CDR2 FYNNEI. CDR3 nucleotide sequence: TGTGCCAGCAGTGAGGTGGGGACTAGCGAGATATTTAAAAACATTCAGTACTTC. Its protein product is CASSEVGTSEIFKNIQYF.

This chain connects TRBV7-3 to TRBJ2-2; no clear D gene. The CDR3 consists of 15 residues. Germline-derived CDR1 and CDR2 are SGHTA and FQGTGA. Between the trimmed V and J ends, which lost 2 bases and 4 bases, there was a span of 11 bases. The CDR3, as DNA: TGTGCCAGCAGCTTAGGTACAACGGGCACCGGGGAGCTGTTTTTT. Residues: CASSLGTTGTGELFF.

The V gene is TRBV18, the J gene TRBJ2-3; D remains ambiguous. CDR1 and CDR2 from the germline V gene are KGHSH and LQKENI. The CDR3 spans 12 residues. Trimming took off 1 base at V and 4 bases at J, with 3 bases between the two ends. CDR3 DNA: TGTGCCAGCTCACCACGAGCAGATACGCAGTATTTT. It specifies CASSPRADTQYF.

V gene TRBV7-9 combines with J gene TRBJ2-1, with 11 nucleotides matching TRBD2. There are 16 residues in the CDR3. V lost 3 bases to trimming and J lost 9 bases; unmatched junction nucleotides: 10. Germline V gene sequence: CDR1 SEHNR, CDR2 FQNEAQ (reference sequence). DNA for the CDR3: TGTGCCAGCAGCTTCTCGAGACTAGCGGGGCGGGCTGAGCAGTTCTTC. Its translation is CASSFSRLAGRAEQFF. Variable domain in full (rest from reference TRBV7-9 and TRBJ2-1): DTGVSQNPRHKITKRGQNVTFRCDPISEHNRLYWYRQTLGQGPEFLTYFQNEAQLEKSRLLSDRFSAERPKGSFSTLEIQRTEQGDSAMYLCASSFSRLAGRAEQFFGPGTRLTVL.

CDR3 amino acids: CASSQEGSYTGTYNEQFF. The CDR3 DNA sequence: TGCGCCAGCAGCCAAGAGGGCTCTTACACAGGGACCTACAATGAGCAGTTCTTC. The chain links TRBV4-1 to TRBJ2-1; weak D call: TRBD1 (6 bases). Trimming removed 0 bases at V and 2 bases at J, with 17 bases between. The CDR3 is made up of 18 amino acids. Germline assignment: CDR1 MGHRA and CDR2 YSYEKL.

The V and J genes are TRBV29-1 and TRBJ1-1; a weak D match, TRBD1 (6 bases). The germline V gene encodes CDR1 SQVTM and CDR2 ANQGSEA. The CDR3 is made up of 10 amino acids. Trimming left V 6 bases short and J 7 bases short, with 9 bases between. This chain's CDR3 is CSVQGFEAFF. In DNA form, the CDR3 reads TGCAGCGTGCAGGGGTTTGAAGCTTTCTTT. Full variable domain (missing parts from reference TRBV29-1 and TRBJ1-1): SAVISQKPSRDICQRGTSLTIQCQVDSQVTMMFWYRQQPGQSLTLIATANQGSEATYESGFVIDKFPISRPNLTFSTLTVSNMSPEDSSIYLCSVQGFEAFFGQGTRLTVV.

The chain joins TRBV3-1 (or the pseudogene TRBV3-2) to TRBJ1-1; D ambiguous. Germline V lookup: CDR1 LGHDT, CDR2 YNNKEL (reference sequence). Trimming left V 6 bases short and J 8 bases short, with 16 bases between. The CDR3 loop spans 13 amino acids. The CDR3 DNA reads TGTGCCAGCAGGCCGACCCAAGTGAGGGAAGCTTTCTTT. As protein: CASRPTQVREAFF.

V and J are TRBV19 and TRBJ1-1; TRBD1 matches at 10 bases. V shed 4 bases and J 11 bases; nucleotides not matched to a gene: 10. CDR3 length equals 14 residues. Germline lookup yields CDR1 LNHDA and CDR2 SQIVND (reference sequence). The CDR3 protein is CASSKKTGGLSAFF. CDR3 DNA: TGTGCCAGTAGTAAAAAGACAGGGGGCCTGTCGGCTTTCTTT. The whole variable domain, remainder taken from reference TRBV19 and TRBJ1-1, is DGGITQSPKYLFRKEGQNVTLSCEQNLNHDAMYWYRQDPGQGLRLIYYSQIVNDFQKGDIAEGYSVSREKKESFPLTVTSAQKNPTAFYLCASSKKTGGLSAFFGQGTRLTVV.

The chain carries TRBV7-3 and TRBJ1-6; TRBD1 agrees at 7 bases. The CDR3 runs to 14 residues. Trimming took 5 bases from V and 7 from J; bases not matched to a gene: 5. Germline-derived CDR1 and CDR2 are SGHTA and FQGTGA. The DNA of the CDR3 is TGTGCCAGCAGCACAGGGGCAGAGAATTCACCCCTCCACTTT. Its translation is CASSTGAENSPLHF.

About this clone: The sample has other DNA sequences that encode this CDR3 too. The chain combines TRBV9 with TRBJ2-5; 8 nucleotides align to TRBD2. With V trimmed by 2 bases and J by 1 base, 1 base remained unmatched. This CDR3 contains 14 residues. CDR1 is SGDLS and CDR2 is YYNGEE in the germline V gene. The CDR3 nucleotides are TGTGCCAGCAGCGTCGGACTAGCCCAAGAGACCCAGTACTTC. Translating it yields CASSVGLAQETQYF.

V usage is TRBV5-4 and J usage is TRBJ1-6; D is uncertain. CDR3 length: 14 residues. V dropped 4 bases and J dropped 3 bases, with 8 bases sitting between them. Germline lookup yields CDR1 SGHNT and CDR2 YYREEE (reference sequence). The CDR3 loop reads CASSHRDYNSPLHF. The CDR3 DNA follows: TGTGCCAGCAGCCACCGGGACTATAATTCACCCCTCCACTTT. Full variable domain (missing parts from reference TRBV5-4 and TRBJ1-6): ETGVTQSPTHLIKTRGQQVTLRCSSQSGHNTVSWYQQALGQGPQFIFQYYREEENGRGNFPPRFSGLQFPNYSSELNVNALELDDSALYLCASSHRDYNSPLHFGNGTRLTVT.

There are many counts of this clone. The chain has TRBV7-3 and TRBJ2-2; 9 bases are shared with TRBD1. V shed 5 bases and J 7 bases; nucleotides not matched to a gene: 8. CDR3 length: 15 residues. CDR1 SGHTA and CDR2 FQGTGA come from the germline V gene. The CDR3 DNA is TGTGCCAGCAGCGCCCTGGGACAGGGTAGCGGGGAGCTGTTTTTT. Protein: CASSALGQGSGELFF. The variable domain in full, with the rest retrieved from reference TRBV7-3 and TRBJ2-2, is GAGVSQTPSNKVTEKGKYVELRCDPISGHTALYWYRQSLGQGPEFLIYFQGTGAADDSGLPNDRFFAVRPEGSVSTLKIQRTERGDSAVYLCASSALGQGSGELFFGEGSRLTVL.

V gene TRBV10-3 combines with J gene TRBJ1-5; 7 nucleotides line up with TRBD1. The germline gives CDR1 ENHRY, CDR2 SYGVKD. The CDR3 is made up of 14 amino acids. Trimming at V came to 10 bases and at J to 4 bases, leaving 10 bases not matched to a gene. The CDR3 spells CATAGSQGNQPQHF. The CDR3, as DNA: TGTGCCACCGCCGGGTCACAGGGGAATCAGCCCCAGCATTTT.

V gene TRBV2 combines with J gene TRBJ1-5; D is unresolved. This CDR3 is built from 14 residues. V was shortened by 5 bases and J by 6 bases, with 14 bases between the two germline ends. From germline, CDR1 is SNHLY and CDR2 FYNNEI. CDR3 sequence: CASSPGLIGQPQHF. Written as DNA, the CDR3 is TGTGCCAGCAGTCCCGGACTCATCGGTCAGCCCCAGCATTTT.

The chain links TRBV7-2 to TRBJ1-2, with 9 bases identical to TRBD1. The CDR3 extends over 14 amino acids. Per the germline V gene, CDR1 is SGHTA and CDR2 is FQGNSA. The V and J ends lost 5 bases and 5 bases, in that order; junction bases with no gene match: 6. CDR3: CASSPPDRGYGYTF. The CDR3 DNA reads TGTGCCAGCAGCCCTCCGGACAGGGGTTATGGCTACACCTTC.

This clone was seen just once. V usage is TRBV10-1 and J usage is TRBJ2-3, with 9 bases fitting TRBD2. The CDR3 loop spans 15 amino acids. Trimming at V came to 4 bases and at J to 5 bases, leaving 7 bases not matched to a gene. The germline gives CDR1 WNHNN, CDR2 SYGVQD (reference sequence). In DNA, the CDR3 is TGCGCCAGCAGTGCCCAAGCGGGGGGTATAGATACGCAGTATTTT. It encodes CASSAQAGGIDTQYF.

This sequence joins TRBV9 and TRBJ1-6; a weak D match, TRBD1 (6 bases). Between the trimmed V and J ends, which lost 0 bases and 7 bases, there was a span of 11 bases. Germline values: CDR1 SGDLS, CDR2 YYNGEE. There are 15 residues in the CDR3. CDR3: CASSVGAGVNSPLHF. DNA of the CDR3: TGTGCCAGCAGCGTAGGGGCAGGGGTCAATTCACCCCTCCACTTT.

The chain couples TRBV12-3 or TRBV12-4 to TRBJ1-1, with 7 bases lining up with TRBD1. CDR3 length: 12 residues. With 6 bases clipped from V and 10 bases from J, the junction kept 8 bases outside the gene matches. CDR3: CASSPDRTRAFF. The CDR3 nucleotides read TGTGCCAGCAGCCCGGACAGGACACGAGCTTTCTTT.

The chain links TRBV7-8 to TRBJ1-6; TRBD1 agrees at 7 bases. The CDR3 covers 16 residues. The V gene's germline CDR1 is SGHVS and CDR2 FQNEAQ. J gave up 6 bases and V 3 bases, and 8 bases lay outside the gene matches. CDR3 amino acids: CASSLDRDSRNSPLHF. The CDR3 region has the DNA TGTGCCAGCAGCTTGGACCGGGACAGTCGTAATTCACCCCTCCACTTT.